This T cell receptor delta chain was captured by sequencing in a study of γδ T cells in repeated Plasmodium falciparum infection. Study overall: Malian children with intense seasonal malaria exposure were compared with matched Australian children. Samples were taken at baseline, before some infections, and 21 days after each. Whole-study findings and limits: Vdelta2-negative gammadelta repertoires appeared less diverse and less shared in Malian than Australian children.

TCRdb called clones from the multiplex PCR reads again using CATT. The sample consists of approximately 93,000 delta-chain clones, 0.8% to 1% of them appearing once. Bulk repertoires came from Vgamma9/Vdelta2+ or Vdelta2-negative gammadelta T cells flow-sorted from PBMC. Germline CDR1 and CDR2: GEAIGNYY and EKD. The V and J ends lost 0 bases and 0 bases, in that order; junction bases with no gene match: 17. This CDR3 contains 20 residues. This clone occurred a few times. Its antigen is unknown. The translation of this DNA and the TCRdb protein of a much larger clone differ at residue 6, probably owing to a read error; the protein shown here is translated from the DNA.

This clonotype originated in a pool of human donors (malaria-infected and uninfected, not separated). The specimen was gamma-delta T cells from blood. The chain links TRDV2 to TRDJ1, with 8 bases matching TRDD3. No J gene is reported in TCRdb; it was inferred here by comparing the DNA with germline. The CDR3 DNA reads TGTGCCTGTGACACCGCGGGGTCGACTGGGGGTTCTCCCTACACCGATAAACTCATCTTT. This encodes CACDTAGSTGGSPYTDKLIF.